This T cell receptor (delta chain) was observed in a study of γδ T cells in repeated Plasmodium falciparum infection. Turning to the study itself: The natural-infection arm compared Malian children under seasonal malaria with matched Australian children. Malaria-naive adults were infected with P. falciparum NF54 four times over approximately 600 days. Findings and caveats of the study: Over time and infection, Vgamma9/Vdelta2+ repertoires remained highly stable and polyclonal.

Germline CDR1 TSWWSYY, CDR2 QGS. The CDR3 contains 23 residues. Remarks on this clone: The antigen is undetermined. A far larger clone is only one base removed, so a read error is likely. This same CDR3 is encoded by further DNA sequences in the sample.

Both TRG and TRD chains were sequenced from each sorted sample. TCRdb re-called clones from the multiplex PCR reads via CATT. The sample has 45,000 to 60,000 delta-chain clones; about 2% are singletons. Flow sorting of PBMC yielded separate Vgamma9/Vdelta2+ and Vdelta2-negative gammadelta T cell populations for bulk repertoire analysis. The sample was gamma-delta T cells from blood. The chain combines TRDV1 with TRDJ2, with TRDD3 matching 12 bases. Here the J gene was assigned by germline matching of the DNA, as TCRdb has none. The origin of this receptor is a pool of human donors (malaria-infected and uninfected, not separated). The CDR3 here is CALGEPAYWGIPVLIALTAQLFF. The CDR3, as DNA: TGTGCTCTCGGGGAACCGGCGTACTGGGGGATACCTGTGTTGATAGCTTTGACAGCACAACTCTTCTTT.